A single sample is the source of the 11 T cell receptor beta chains below, sequenced in a study of shared clonotypes between healthy human individuals. Measured with immunoSEQ multiplex PCR; TCRdb has only the in-frame clones, and not every one. The sample holds about 560,000 clones, around three quarters seen once. The sequencing input was PBMCs. The source of these receptors is a woman in her forties in good health. Some clones in this sample may be carry-over from other donors' samples.

The chain carries TRBV27 and TRBJ2-7, with D uncertain. V was pared by 0 bases and J by 3 bases, with 6 bases between. This CDR3 is 13 amino acids long. Germline CDR1 reads MNHEY; CDR2 reads SMNVEV (reference sequence). The CDR3 coding sequence is TGTGCCAGCAGTTTATCGAGCCTCTACGAGCAGTACTTC. It encodes CASSLSSLYEQYF.

The gene calls are TRBV7-2 and TRBJ2-7, with D maybe TRBD2 (5 bases). V dropped 5 bases and J dropped 6 bases, with 20 bases sitting between them. The CDR3 is 15 amino acids. From germline, CDR1 is SGHTA and CDR2 FQGNSA. The CDR3 reads CASSVHGWGEGEQYF. The CDR3 bases are TGTGCCAGCAGCGTGCACGGGTGGGGAGAAGGCGAGCAGTACTTC.

The chain combines TRBV7-2 with TRBJ1-3; no clear D gene. V dropped 1 base and J dropped 2 bases, with 6 bases sitting between them. The CDR3 totals 14 residues. Germline CDR1 is SGHTA and CDR2 is FQGNSA. The CDR3 DNA sequence: TGTGCCAGCAGCTTAGAGGCGGCTGGAAACACCATATATTTT. It encodes CASSLEAAGNTIYF.

This clone was seen at least ten times. J is TRBJ1-1 and V is TRBV7-9; unclear D gene. The CDR3 consists of 12 residues. The germline V gene encodes CDR1 SEHNR and CDR2 FQNEAQ (reference sequence). Trimming removed 5 bases at V and 13 bases at J, with 17 bases between. The CDR3 spells CASSPMDVSSFF. The CDR3 DNA sequence: TGTGCCAGCAGCCCAATGGATGTCTCAAGTTTCTTT.

The J gene is TRBJ1-4, the V gene TRBV5-1; 11 bases map to TRBD1. This CDR3 spans 16 amino acids. In germline, CDR1 is SGHRS, CDR2 YFSETQ. J was trimmed by 0 bases and V by 3 bases; bases with no gene match: 1. CDR3 in amino acids: CASSSGQGATNEKLFF. The CDR3 DNA reads as TGCGCCAGCAGCTCGGGACAGGGGGCAACTAATGAAAAACTGTTTTTT. Variable domain in full (rest from reference TRBV5-1 and TRBJ1-4): KAGVTQTPRYLIKTRGQQVTLSCSPISGHRSVSWYQQTPGQGLQFLFEYFSETQRNKGNFPGRFSGRQFSNSRSEMNVSTLELGDSALYLCASSSGQGATNEKLFFGSGTQLSVL.

Comments on this clone: This likely reflects a read error, since a far larger clone is one base away. The CDR3 DNA follows: TGCGCCAGCAGTGATCCTGGACTAGCGGGAGATAGCGGGGGGCAGTTCTTC. It is translated as CASSDPGLAGDSGGQFF. The chain carries TRBV10-2 and TRBJ2-1, with TRBD2 matching 13 bases. In germline, CDR1 is WSHSY, CDR2 SAAADI. Germline trimming cut 3 bases from V and 12 bases from J; bases unmatched to any gene: 14. This CDR3 has 17 residues.

V gene TRBV5-1 combines with J gene TRBJ2-1; a possible D gene is TRBD1 (5 bases). With 7 bases removed from V and 2 bases from J, the gap between germline ends came to 10 bases. The germline V gene has CDR1 SGHRS and CDR2 YFSETQ. The CDR3 runs to 13 residues. The CDR3 reads CASAGQAYNEQFF. The DNA for the CDR3 is TGCGCCAGCGCTGGACAAGCCTACAATGAGCAGTTCTTC.

The J gene is TRBJ1-5, the V gene TRBV28; 9 bases are a match to TRBD1. The CDR3 is 14 amino acids. The V segment lost 4 bases and the J segment 9 bases; nucleotides outside the gene matches: 7. Looked up from germline, CDR1 is MDHEN and CDR2 is SYDVKM. The DNA of the CDR3 is TGTGCCAGCAGTTCCAGGACAGGGGCGCGGCCCCAGCATTTT. It yields the protein CASSSRTGARPQHF.

This clone was detected once. The CDR3 sequence: CASSLSTGSTDEAFF. For the CDR3, the DNA is TGTGCCAGCAGCTTATCGACAGGGTCTACGGACGAAGCTTTCTTT. V gene TRBV9 combines with J gene TRBJ1-1, with 7 bases fitting TRBD1. The germline CDR1 and CDR2 sequences are SGDLS and YYNGEE. V dropped 4 bases and J dropped 8; count of bases not matched to a gene: 14. The CDR3 totals 15 residues.

The chain combines TRBV25-1 with TRBJ1-4, with TRBD1 matching 8 bases. The CDR3 length is 14 residues. Trimming took 2 bases from V and 6 from J; bases not matched to a gene: 2. Germline V gene sequence: CDR1 MGHDK, CDR2 SYGVNS. The CDR3 loop is CASSELQGDEKLFF. CDR3 sequence (DNA): TGTGCCAGCAGTGAACTACAGGGGGATGAAAAACTGTTTTTT.

This sequence joins TRBV5-5 and TRBJ2-5; no definite D call. CDR1 is SGHKS, CDR2 YYEKEE, per germline (reference sequence). V was pared by 0 bases and J by 0 bases, with 3 bases between. The CDR3 has 13 amino acids. The CDR3 nucleotides are TGTGCCAGCAGCTTGGAGGACCAAGAGACCCAGTACTTC. The encoded protein is CASSLEDQETQYF.